These 10 T cell receptor beta chains were sequenced from one sample in a study of T cell responses to AZD1222 COVID-19 vaccine (TCRdb year 2021). Preparation of the library involved the immunoSEQ multiplex PCR assay. This is the immuneACCESS table as TCRdb keeps it, with only in-frame sequences that have V and J called. A part of the clones is gone; compared with another copy, unresolved V genes explain less than half, and the rest is unexplained. The table for this sample lists some 160,000 clones; roughly 93% of them were counted only once. The ten biggest clones cover approximately 1% of the sample. The time point label, read with the paper, signifies: baseline before first vaccination. The sequences come from peripheral blood, collected on day 0 of AZD1222 vaccination. These receptors were taken from an adult in good health.

The chain couples TRBV18 to TRBJ1-2; 7 bases fit TRBD1. The length of the CDR3 is 14 residues. Trimming took 3 bases from V and 8 from J; bases not matched to a gene: 9. Germline CDR1 is KGHSH and CDR2 is LQKENI. CDR3 protein: CASSPYTGEEGYTF. The CDR3 DNA reads as TGTGCCAGCTCACCCTATACAGGGGAGGAGGGCTACACCTTC.

The rearrangement uses TRBV15 and TRBJ2-3; tentative D call: TRBD2 (6 bases). Trimming removed 3 bases from V and 2 bases from J, with 6 bases in between. CDR3 length: 13 residues. CDR1 is LNHNV, CDR2 YYDKDF, per germline (reference sequence). CDR3 nucleotides: TGTGCCACCAGCAGGGACTACACAGATACGCAGTATTTT. It codes for CATSRDYTDTQYF.

The chain uses TRBV7-9 and TRBJ1-5; no firm D call. CDR3 length: 13 residues. Germline V gene data show CDR1 as SEHNR and CDR2 as FQNEAQ (reference sequence). V was trimmed by 1 base and J by 5 bases, leaving 6 bases between them. This chain's CDR3 is CASSLERDQPQHF. CDR3 nucleotide sequence: TGTGCCAGCAGCTTAGAAAGGGATCAGCCCCAGCATTTT.

This clone occurred a few times. The V gene is TRBV2, the J gene TRBJ1-6; no reliable D call. The CDR3 length is 15 residues. The germline V gene has CDR1 SNHLY and CDR2 FYNNEI. The ends were cut back, 4 bases at V and 4 bases at J, with 11 bases in the middle. The CDR3 protein is CASSVESRYNSPLHF. The CDR3 coding sequence is TGTGCCAGCAGTGTGGAATCACGTTATAATTCACCCCTCCACTTT.

The chain joins TRBV15 to TRBJ1-4, with D uncertain. Germline V lookup: CDR1 LNHNV, CDR2 YYDKDF (reference sequence). V lost 4 bases and J 2 bases, leaving 8 bases between the germline ends. This CDR3 has 14 amino acids. The CDR3 coding sequence is TGTGCCACCAGCATTGGAGCTACTAATGAAAAACTGTTTTTT. This translates into CATSIGATNEKLFF.

The chain recombines TRBV5-1 with TRBJ2-2, with TRBD2 matching over 10 bases. Germline V gene lookup returns CDR1 SGHRS and CDR2 YFSETQ. V dropped 0 bases and J dropped 2; count of bases not matched to a gene: 10. This CDR3 region has 19 residues. CDR3 in amino acids: CASSLGALRTSGNTGELFF. The CDR3 coding sequence is TGCGCCAGCAGCTTGGGGGCGCTCCGGACTAGCGGCAACACCGGGGAGCTGTTTTTT. Full variable domain (remainder filled in from reference TRBV5-1 and TRBJ2-2): KAGVTQTPRYLIKTRGQQVTLSCSPISGHRSVSWYQQTPGQGLQFLFEYFSETQRNKGNFPGRFSGRQFSNSRSEMNVSTLELGDSALYLCASSLGALRTSGNTGELFFGEGSRLTVL.

The gene calls are TRBV5-4 and TRBJ1-1, with TRBD1 matching over 8 bases. The germline CDR1 and CDR2 sequences are SGHNT and YYREEE (reference sequence). The CDR3 runs 14 residues. V shed 5 bases and J 0 bases; nucleotides not matched to a gene: 3. The CDR3 nucleotides are TGTGCCAGCAGTCAGGACAGGGTGAACACTGAAGCTTTCTTT. It translates to CASSQDRVNTEAFF.

The V call is TRBV6-2 or TRBV6-3, the J call TRBJ1-3; D is perhaps TRBD1 (6 bases). Germline V gene sequence: CDR1 MNHEY, CDR2 SVGEGT. The CDR3 has 17 amino acids. V lost 2 bases and J lost 0, with 14 bases in between. CDR3 sequence: CASSYGRTVASGNTIYF. CDR3 sequence (DNA): TGTGCCAGCAGTTACGGTCGGACAGTTGCCTCTGGAAACACCATATATTTT.

V and J are TRBV6-2 or TRBV6-3 and TRBJ2-1; D assignment may be TRBD1 or TRBD2 (5 bases each). V lost 4 bases to trimming and J lost 11 bases, with 18 bases between them. Germline-derived CDR1 and CDR2 are MNHEY and SVGEGT. This CDR3 comprises 14 residues. The DNA for the CDR3 is TGTGCCAGCAGTTCCCCACCTTTCGGGACGAAGCAGTTCTTC. Its protein is CASSSPPFGTKQFF.

The chain couples TRBV10-1 to TRBJ2-1; weak D call: TRBD2 (5 bases). The CDR3 is 15 residues long. V lost 7 bases to trimming and J lost 6 bases, with 19 bases between them. Germline CDR1 reads WNHNN; CDR2 reads SYGVQD (reference sequence). The CDR3 reads CASNTGCPIRNEQFF. CDR3 bases: TGCGCCAGCAACACGGGGTGCCCCATCCGCAATGAGCAGTTCTTC.